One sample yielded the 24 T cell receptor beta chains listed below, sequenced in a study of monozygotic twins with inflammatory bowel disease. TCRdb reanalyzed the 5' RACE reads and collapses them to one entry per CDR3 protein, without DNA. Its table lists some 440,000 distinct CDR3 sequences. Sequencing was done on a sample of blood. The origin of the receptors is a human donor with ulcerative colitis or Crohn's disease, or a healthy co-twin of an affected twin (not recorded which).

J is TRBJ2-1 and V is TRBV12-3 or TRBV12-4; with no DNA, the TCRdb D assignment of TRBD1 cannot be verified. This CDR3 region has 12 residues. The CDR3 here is CASTRARDEQFF.

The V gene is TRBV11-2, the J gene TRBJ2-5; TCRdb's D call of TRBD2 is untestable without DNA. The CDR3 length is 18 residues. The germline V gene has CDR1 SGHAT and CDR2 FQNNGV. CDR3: CASSLGLAARGGAETQYF.

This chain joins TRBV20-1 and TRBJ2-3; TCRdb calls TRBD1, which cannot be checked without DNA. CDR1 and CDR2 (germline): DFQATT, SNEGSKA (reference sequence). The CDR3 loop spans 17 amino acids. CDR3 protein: CSARVPGVGGNTDTQYF.

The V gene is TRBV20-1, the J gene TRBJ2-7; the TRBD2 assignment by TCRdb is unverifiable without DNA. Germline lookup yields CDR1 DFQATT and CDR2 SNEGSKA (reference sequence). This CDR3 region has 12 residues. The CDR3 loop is CSGVERLGEQYF.

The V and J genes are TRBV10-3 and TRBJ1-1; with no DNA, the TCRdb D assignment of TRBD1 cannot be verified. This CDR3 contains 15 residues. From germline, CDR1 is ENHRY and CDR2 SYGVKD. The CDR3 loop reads CAISERTVTNTEAFF.

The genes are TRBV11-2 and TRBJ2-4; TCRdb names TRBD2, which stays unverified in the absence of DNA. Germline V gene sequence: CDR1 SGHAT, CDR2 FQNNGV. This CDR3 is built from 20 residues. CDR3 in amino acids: CASSLGTGTSGTLAKNIQYF.

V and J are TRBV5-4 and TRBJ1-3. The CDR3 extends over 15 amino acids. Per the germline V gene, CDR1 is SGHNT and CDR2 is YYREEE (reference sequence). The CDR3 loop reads CASSQQTPSGNTIYF.

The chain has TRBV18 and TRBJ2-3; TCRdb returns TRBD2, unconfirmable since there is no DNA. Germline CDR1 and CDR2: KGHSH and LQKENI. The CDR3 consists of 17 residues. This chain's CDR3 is CASSPPIPGLAGDTQYF. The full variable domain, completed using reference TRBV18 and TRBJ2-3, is NAGVMQNPRHLVRRRGQEARLRCSPMKGHSHVYWYRQLPEEGLKFMVYLQKENIIDESGMPKERFSAEFPKEGPSILRIQQVVRGDSAAYFCASSPPIPGLAGDTQYFGPGTRLTVL.

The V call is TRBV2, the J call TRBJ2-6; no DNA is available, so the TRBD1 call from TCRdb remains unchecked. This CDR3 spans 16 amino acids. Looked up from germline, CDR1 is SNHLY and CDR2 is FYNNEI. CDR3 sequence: CASRTGQGTGANVLTF.

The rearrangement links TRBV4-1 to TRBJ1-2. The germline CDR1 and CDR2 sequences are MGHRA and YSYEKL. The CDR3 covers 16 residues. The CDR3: CASSQDFQSGNYGYTF.

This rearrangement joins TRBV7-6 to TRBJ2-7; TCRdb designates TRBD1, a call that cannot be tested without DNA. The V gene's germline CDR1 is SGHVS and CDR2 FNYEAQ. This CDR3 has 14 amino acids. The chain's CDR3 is CASSLTGDVNEQYF.

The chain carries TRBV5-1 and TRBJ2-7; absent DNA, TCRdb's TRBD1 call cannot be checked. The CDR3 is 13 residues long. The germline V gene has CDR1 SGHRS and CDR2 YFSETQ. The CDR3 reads CASSSPGQDEQYF.

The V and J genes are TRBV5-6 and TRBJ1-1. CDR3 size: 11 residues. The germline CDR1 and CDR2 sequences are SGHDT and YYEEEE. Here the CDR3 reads CASSLDTDAFF.

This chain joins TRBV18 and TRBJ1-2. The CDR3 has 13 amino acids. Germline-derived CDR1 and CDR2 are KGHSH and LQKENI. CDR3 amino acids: CASSPGRSYGYTF.

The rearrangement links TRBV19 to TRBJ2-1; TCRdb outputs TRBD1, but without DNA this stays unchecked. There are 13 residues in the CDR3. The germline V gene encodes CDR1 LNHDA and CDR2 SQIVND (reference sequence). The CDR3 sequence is CASTGGSYNEQFF.

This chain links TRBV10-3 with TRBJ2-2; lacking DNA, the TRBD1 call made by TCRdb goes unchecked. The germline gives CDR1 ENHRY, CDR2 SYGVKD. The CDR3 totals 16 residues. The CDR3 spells CAISESGGMDTGELFF.

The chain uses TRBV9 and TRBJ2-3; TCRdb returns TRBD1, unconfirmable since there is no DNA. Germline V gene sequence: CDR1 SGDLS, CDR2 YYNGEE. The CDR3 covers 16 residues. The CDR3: CASSVLGGFNTDTQYF.

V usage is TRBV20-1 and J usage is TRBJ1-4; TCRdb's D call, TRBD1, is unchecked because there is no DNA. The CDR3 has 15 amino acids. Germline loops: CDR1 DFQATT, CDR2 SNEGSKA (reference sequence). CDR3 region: CSARGQGGDNEKLFF.

The CDR3 reads CASSQDGRDTQYF. The chain joins TRBV3-1 to TRBJ2-3; TCRdb outputs TRBD2, but without DNA this stays unchecked. The CDR3 sequence is 13 residues long. Germline V lookup: CDR1 LGHDT, CDR2 YNNKEL (reference sequence).

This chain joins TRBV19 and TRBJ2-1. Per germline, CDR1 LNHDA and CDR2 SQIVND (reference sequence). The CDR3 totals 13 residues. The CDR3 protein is CASSTGFNNEQFF.

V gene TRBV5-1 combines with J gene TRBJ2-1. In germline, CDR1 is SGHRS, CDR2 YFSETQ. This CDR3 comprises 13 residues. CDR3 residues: CASSLGPNNEQFF.

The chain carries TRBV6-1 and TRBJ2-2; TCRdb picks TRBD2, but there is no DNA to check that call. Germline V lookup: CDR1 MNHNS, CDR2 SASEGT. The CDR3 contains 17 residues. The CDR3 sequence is CASSEQLGGPDAGELFF.

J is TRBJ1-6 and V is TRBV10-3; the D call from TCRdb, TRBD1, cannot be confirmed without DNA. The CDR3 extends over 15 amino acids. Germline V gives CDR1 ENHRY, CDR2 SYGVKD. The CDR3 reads CAITRDPSGDSPLHF.

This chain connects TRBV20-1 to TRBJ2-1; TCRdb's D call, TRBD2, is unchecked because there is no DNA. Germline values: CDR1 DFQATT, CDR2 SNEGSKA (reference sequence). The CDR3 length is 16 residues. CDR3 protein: CSASLPGLAGYNEQFF.